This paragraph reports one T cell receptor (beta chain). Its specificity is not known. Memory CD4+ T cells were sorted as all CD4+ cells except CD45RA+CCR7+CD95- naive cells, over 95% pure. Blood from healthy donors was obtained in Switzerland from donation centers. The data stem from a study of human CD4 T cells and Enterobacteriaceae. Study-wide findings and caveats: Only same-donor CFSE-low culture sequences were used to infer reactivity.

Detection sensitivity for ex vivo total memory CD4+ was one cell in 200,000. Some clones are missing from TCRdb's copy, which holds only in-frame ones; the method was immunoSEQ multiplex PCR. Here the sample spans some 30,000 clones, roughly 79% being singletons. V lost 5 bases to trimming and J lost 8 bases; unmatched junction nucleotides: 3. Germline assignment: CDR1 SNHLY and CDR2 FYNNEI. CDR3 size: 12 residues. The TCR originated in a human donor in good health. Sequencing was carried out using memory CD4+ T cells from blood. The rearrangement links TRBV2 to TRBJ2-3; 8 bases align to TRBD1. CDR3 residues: CASSKQGGTQYF. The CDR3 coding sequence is TGTGCCAGCAGTAAACAGGGGGGTACGCAGTATTTT.